This T cell receptor beta chain was obtained from a study of T-cell memory formation after mild COVID-19. Regarding the study as a whole: Several responding clones turned up in pre-infection memory, indicating that cross-reactive memory may have taken part. Among contracting clones, CD4+ were mainly CM/EM and CD8+ enriched in EMRA.

The authors produced TCR alpha and TCR beta cDNA libraries with sample barcodes and UMIs by 5'RACE using constant-segment primers. Each CDR3 protein is one row after TCRdb ran MiXCR on the 5' RACE reads. This sample has roughly 600,000 distinct CDR3 sequences, with under 20% found just once. On this clonotype: The antigen remains undetermined.

The CDR3 is made up of 16 amino acids. V lost 2 bases, J lost 0 bases, and 11 bases lay in between. This TCR derives from an adult woman who had mild COVID-19 (a few samples of this study predate the infection). Cell type and time point are not known. Sample: PBMCs or a T cell subset sorted from them (not recorded which). The chain couples TRBV12-3 or TRBV12-4 to TRBJ1-3; no clear D gene. CDR3 region: CASSLSASISGNTIYF. The CDR3 DNA reads TGTGCCAGCAGTTTATCCGCCAGCATCTCTGGAAACACCATATATTTT.